This T cell receptor beta chain comes out of a study of T cells after yellow fever vaccination. Study-wide results and caveats: Clonotypes found in both CD4 and CD8 compartments made up a small share. Repertoires obtained by FACS sorting could include abundant clonotypes that entered as contaminants from the bulk population. Booster samples showed a return of most primary-vaccination clones (roughly 96% CD4, around 85% CD8).

CDR3 length: 14 residues. Germline values: CDR1 LNHDA, CDR2 SQIVND (reference sequence). The germline V and J ends were trimmed by 6 bases and 4 bases, with 14 bases remaining between them. UMIs were added to TCR cDNA along with a universal primer site when it was made by 5'RACE template switching. TCRdb recomputed calls from the 5' RACE reads with MiXCR, one row per CDR3 protein. Among 150,000 to 200,000 distinct CDR3 sequences listed, around 10% were seen once. This clonotype was observed a handful of times. Its antigen is unknown. This material consisted of CD8+ T cells sorted from PBMCs, taken 15 days after the yellow fever booster vaccination. The receptor was isolated from a man aged 18 to 29 who received the YFV17D yellow fever vaccine. The chain joins TRBV19 to TRBJ2-3; perhaps TRBD1 as D (6 bases). CDR3 sequence reads: CASSGQPEADTQYF. CDR3 nucleotides: TGTGCCAGTAGCGGACAGCCCGAGGCAGATACGCAGTATTTT.